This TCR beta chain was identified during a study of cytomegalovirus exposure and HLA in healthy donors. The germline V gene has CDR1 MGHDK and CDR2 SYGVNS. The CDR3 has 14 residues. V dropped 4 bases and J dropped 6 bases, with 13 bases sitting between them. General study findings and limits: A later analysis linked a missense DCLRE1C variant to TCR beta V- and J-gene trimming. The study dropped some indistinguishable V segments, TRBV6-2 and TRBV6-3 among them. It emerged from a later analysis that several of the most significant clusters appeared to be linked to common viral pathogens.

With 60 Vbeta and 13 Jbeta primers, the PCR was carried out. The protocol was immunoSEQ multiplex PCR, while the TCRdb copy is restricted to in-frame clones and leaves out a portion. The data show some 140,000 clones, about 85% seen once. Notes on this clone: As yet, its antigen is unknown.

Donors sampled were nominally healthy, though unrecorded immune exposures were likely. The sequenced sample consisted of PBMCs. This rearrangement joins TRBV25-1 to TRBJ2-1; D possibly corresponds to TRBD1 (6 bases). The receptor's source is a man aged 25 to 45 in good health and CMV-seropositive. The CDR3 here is CASSGTGTINEQFF. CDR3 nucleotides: TGTGCCAGCAGTGGCACCGGGACAATCAATGAGCAGTTCTTC.